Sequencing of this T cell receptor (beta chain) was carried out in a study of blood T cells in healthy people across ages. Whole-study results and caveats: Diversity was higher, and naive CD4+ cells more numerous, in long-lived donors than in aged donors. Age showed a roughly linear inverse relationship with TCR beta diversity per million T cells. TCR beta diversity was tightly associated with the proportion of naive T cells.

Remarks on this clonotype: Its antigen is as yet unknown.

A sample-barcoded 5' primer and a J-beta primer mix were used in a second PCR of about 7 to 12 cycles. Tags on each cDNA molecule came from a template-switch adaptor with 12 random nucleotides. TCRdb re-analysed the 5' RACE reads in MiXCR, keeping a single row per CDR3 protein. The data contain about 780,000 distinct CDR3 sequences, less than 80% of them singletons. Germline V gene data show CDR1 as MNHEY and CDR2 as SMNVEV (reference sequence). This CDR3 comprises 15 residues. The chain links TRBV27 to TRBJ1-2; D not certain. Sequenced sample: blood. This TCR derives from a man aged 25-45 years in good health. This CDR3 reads CATKHEAAPNYGYTF. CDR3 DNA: TGTGCTACCAAGCATGAGGCAGCTCCAAACTATGGCTACACCTTC.